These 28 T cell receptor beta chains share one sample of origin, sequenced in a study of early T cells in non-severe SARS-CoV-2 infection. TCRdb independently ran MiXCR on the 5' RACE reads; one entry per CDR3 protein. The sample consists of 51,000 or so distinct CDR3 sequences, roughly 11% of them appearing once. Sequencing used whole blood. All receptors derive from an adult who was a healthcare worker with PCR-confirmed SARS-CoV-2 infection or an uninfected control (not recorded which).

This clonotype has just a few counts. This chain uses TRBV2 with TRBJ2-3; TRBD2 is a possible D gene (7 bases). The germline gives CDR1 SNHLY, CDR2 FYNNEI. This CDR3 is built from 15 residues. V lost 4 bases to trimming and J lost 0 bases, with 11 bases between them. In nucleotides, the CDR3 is TGTGCCAGCAGTGGGGGGGGCCTTAGCACAGATACGCAGTATTTT. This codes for CASSGGGLSTDTQYF.

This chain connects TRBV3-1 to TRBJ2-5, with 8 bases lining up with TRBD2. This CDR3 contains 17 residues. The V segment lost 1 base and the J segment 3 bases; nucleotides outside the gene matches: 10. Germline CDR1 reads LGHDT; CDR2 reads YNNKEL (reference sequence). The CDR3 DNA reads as TGTGCCAGCAGCCAAGGCCCCGGGGGTAGCGGGGAAGAGACCCAGTACTTC. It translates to CASSQGPGGSGEETQYF.

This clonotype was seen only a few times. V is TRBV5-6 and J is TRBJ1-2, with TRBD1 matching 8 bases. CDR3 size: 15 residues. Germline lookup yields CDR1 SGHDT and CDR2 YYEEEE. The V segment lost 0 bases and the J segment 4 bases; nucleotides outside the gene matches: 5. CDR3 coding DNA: TGTGCCAGCAGCTTGGACCCGGACAGGGTCTATGGCTACACCTTC. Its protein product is CASSLDPDRVYGYTF.

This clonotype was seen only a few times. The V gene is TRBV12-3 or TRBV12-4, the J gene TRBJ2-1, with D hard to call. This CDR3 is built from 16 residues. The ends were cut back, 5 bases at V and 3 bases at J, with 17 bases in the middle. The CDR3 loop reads CASSGGRAISYNEQFF. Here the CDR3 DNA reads TGTGCCAGCAGTGGCGGACGGGCGATAAGCTACAATGAGCAGTTCTTC.

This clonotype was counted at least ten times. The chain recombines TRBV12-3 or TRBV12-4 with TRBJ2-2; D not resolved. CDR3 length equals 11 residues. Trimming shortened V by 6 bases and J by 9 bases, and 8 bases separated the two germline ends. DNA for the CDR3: TGTGCCAGCAGAGGGAACAGGGAGCTGTTTTTT. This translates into CASRGNRELFF.

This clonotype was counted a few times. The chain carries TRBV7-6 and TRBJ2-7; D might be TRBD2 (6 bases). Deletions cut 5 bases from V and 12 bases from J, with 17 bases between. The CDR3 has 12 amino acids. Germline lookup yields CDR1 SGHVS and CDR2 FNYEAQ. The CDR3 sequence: CASSAKQDYWYF. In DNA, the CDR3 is TGTGCCAGCAGCGCCAAACAGGACTACTGGTACTTC.

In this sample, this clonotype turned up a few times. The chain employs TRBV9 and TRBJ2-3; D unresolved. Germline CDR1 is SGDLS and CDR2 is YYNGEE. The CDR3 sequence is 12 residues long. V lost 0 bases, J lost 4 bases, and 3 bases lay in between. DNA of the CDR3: TGTGCCAGCAGCGTAGGGGCAGATACGCAGTATTTT. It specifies CASSVGADTQYF.

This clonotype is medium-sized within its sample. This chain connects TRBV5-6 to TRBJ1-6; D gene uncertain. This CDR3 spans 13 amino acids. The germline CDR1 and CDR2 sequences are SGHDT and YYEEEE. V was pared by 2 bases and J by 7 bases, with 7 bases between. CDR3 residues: CASSFYRNSPLHF. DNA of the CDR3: TGTGCCAGCAGCTTTTACCGGAATTCACCCCTCCACTTT.

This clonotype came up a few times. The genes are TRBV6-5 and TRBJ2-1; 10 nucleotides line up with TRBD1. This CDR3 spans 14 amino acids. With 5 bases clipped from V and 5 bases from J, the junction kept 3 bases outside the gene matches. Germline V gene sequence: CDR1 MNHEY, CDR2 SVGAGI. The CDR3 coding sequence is TGTGCCAGCAGTGTAGACAGGGGGCACAATGAGCAGTTCTTC. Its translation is CASSVDRGHNEQFF.

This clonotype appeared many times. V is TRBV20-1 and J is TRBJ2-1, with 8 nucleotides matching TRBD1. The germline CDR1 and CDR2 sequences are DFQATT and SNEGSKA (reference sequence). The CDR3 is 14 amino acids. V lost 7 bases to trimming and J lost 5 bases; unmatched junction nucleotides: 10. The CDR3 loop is CSGNQGAVDNEQFF. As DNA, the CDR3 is TGCAGTGGAAACCAGGGGGCGGTGGACAATGAGCAGTTCTTC.

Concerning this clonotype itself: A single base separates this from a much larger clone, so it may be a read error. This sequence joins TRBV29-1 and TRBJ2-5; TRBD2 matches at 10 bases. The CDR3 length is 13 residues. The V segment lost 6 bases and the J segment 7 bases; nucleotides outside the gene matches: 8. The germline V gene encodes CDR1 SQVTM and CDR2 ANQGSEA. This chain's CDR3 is CSVVSGRMVTQYF. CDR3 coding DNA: TGCAGCGTCGTTAGCGGGAGGATGGTGACCCAGTACTTC.

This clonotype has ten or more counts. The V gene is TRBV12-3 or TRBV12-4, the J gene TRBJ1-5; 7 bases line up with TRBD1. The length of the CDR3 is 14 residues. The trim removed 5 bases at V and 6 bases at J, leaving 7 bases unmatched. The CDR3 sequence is CASSPQGSGQPQHF. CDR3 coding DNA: TGTGCCAGCAGTCCACAGGGGAGCGGTCAGCCCCAGCATTTT.

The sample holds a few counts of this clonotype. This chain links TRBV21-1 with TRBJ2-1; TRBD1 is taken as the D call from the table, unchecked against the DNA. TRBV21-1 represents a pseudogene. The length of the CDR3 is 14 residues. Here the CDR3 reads CASSSRAFVDEQFF. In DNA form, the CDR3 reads TGTGCCAGCAGCTCCCGGGCATTCGTCGATGAGCAGTTCTTC.

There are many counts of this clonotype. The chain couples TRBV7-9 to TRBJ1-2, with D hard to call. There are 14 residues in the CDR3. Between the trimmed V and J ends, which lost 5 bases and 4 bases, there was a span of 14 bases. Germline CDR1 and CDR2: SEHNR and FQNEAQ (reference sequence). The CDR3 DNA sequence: TGTGCCAGCAGCCCAGAGGGAGGTAGCTATGGCTACACCTTC. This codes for CASSPEGGSYGYTF.

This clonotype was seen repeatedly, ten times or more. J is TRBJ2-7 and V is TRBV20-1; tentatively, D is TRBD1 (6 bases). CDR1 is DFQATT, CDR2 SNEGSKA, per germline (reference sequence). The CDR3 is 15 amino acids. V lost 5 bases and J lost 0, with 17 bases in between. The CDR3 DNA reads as TGCAGTGCTTTTAACCGGGACAACCCCTCCTACGAGCAGTACTTC. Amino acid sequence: CSAFNRDNPSYEQYF.

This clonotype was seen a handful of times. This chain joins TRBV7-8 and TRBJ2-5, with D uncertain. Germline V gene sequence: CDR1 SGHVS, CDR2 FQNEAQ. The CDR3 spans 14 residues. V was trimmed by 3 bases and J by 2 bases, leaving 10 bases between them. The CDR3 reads CASSLKEWQETQYF. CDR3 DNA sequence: TGTGCCAGCAGCTTGAAAGAGTGGCAAGAGACCCAGTACTTC.

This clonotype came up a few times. The CDR3 DNA follows: TGCAGCGTTGAAGGGACAGGGATAAGAGGCTACACCTTC. It codes for CSVEGTGIRGYTF. The J gene is TRBJ1-2, the V gene TRBV29-1, with TRBD1 matching over 8 bases. With V trimmed by 1 base and J by 8 bases, 6 bases remained unmatched. The germline gives CDR1 SQVTM, CDR2 ANQGSEA. The CDR3 length is 13 residues.

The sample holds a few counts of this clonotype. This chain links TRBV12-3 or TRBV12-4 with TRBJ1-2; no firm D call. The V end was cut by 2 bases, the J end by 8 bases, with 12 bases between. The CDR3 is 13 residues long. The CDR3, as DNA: TGTGCCAGCAGTTTAACCGCGGACGCCGGCTACACCTTC. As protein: CASSLTADAGYTF.

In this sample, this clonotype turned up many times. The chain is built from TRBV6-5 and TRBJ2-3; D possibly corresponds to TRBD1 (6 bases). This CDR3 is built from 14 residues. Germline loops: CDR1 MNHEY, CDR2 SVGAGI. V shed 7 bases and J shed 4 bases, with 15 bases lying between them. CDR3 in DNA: TGTGCCAGCACCCTAGGAGCAGGGGCAGATACGCAGTATTTT. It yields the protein CASTLGAGADTQYF.

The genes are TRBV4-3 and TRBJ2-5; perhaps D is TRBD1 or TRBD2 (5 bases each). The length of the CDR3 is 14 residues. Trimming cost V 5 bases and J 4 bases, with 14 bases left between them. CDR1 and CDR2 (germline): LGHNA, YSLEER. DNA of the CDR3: TGCGCCAGCAGCTCATCCTTGAGGGGAGAGACCCAGTACTTC. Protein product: CASSSSLRGETQYF.

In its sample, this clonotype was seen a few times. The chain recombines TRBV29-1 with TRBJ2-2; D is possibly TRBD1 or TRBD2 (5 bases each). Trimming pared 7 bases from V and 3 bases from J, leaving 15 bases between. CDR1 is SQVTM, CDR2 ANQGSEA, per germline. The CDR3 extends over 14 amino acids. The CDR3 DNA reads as TGCAGCGCCCGGGGCAGGCCGGACACCGGGGAGCTGTTTTTT. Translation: CSARGRPDTGELFF.

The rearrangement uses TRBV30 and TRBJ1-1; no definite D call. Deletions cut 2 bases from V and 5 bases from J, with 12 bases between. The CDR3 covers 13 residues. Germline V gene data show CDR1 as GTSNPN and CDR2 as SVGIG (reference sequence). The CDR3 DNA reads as TGTGCCTGGAGTAGGCAGTGGGATACTGAAGCTTTCTTT. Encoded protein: CAWSRQWDTEAFF.

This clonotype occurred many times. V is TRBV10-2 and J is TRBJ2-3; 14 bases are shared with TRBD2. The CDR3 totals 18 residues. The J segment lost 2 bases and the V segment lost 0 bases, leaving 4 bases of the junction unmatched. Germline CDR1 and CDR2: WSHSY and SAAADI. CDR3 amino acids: CASSESVTSGRATDTQYF. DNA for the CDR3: TGCGCCAGCAGTGAGTCGGTGACTAGCGGGAGGGCCACAGATACGCAGTATTTT.

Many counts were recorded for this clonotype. The CDR3 here is CASSRTGTYNEQFF. DNA of the CDR3: TGTGCCAGCAGTCGGACAGGGACCTACAATGAGCAGTTCTTC. The chain recombines TRBV6-1 with TRBJ2-1; 8 nucleotides match TRBD1. Trimming at V came to 5 bases and at J to 2 bases, leaving 2 bases not matched to a gene. The CDR3 has 14 amino acids. Germline assignment: CDR1 MNHNS and CDR2 SASEGT.

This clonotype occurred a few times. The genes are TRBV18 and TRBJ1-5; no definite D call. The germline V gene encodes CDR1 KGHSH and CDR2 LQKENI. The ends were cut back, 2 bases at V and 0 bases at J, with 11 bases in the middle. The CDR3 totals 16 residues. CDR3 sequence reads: CASSPSPWNSNQPQHF. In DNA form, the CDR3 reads TGTGCCAGCTCACCATCTCCATGGAATAGCAATCAGCCCCAGCATTTT.

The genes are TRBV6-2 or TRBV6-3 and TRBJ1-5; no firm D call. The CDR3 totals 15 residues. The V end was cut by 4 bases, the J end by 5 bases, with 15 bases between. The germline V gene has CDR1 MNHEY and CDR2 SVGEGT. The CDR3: CASSLLNTNYQPQHF. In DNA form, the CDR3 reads TGTGCCAGCAGTTTACTGAACACCAATTATCAGCCCCAGCATTTT.

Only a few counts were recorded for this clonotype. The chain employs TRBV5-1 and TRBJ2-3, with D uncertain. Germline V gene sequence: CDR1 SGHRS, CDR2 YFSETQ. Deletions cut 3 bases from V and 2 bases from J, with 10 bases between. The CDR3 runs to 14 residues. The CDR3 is CASSSGRLTDTQYF. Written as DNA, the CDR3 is TGCGCCAGCAGCTCCGGACGCCTCACAGATACGCAGTATTTT.

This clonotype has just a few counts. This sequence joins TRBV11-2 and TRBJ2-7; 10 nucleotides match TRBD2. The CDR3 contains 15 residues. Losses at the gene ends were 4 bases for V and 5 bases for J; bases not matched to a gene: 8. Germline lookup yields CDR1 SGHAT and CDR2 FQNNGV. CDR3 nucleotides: TGTGCCAGCAGCTCCCTAGCGGGAGTGGAGAACGAGCAGTACTTC. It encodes CASSSLAGVENEQYF.